These T cell receptor beta chains were read from a single sample in a study of CD8+ T cells in alopecia areata. Profiled with immunoSEQ multiplex PCR; TCRdb holds only in-frame clones, not every one. Of under 150,000 clones in the sample, 56% are singletons; the top ten hold under 3.5%. Sequences were derived from CD4+ T cells sorted from blood, sampled at week 24, from a patient treated with tofacitinib. The receptors stem from a human donor with alopecia areata. CDR3s include the opening cysteine and the closing phenylalanine or tryptophan. Fields, in order: clone size, J gene, V gene, D gene, CDR3 DNA, CDR3 protein. D genes are given only for firm matches. Part of the rows lack a size; the others show once, few, many or a class for expanded clones.

clone size: .; J gene: TRBJ2-3; V gene: TRBV6-5; D gene: TRBD1; CDR3 DNA: TGTGCCAGCAGTTTTTCGTACCGACAGGGGGCAGATACGCAGTATTTT; CDR3 protein: CASSFSYRQGADTQYF
clone size: .; J gene: TRBJ2-3; V gene: TRBV29-1; D gene: .; CDR3 DNA: TGCAGCGTTGGGAAGGAGGGGGTTGGCACAGATACGCAGTATTTT; CDR3 protein: CSVGKEGVGTDTQYF
clone size: few; J gene: TRBJ1-2; V gene: TRBV29-1; D gene: .; CDR3 DNA: TGCAGCGTTGAAGGAGGTCTTGGCTACACCTTC; CDR3 protein: CSVEGGLGYTF
clone size: .; J gene: TRBJ2-2; V gene: TRBV4-3; D gene: TRBD1; CDR3 DNA: TGCGCCAGCAGTCGTGAAGGGGGCACGGTCAGCGGGGAGCTGTTTTTT; CDR3 protein: CASSREGGTVSGELFF
clone size: .; J gene: TRBJ2-3; V gene: TRBV11-1; D gene: TRBD2; CDR3 DNA: TGTGCCAGCAGCTCTCGGACTAGCGGGGCATCCACAGATACGCAGTATTTT; CDR3 protein: CASSSRTSGASTDTQYF
clone size: once; J gene: TRBJ1-1; V gene: TRBV11-2; D gene: .; CDR3 DNA: TGTGCCAGCAGCCTAGGGACGGGGAACACTGAAGCTTTCTTT; CDR3 protein: CASSLGTGNTEAFF
clone size: .; J gene: TRBJ2-5; V gene: TRBV29-1; D gene: .; CDR3 DNA: TGCAGCGTTGAAGGAAATAGAGGGGAGACCCAGTACTTC; CDR3 protein: CSVEGNRGETQYF
clone size: .; J gene: TRBJ2-1; V gene: TRBV4-1; D gene: .; CDR3 DNA: TGCGCCAGCAGCCAAGACGGGCACCCGTACAATGAGCAGTTCTTC; CDR3 protein: CASSQDGHPYNEQFF
clone size: .; J gene: TRBJ1-5; V gene: TRBV30; D gene: .; CDR3 DNA: TGTGCCTGGAGTGGGGGGGTAGGCAATCAGCCCCAGCATTTT; CDR3 protein: CAWSGGVGNQPQHF
clone size: .; J gene: TRBJ1-1; V gene: TRBV14; D gene: .; CDR3 DNA: TGTGCCAGCAGCCAGGTCACTGAAGCTTTCTTT; CDR3 protein: CASSQVTEAFF
clone size: .; J gene: TRBJ2-1; V gene: TRBV5-1; D gene: TRBD1; CDR3 DNA: TGCGCCAGCCGTAGGGCGAGAGGGGGCGATGAGCAGTTCTTC; CDR3 protein: CASRRARGGDEQFF
clone size: .; J gene: TRBJ2-1; V gene: TRBV9; D gene: TRBD2; CDR3 DNA: TGTGCCAGCAGCACCGGACTAGCGGGGGCCCCCTACAATGAGCAGTTCTTC; CDR3 protein: CASSTGLAGAPYNEQFF
clone size: once; J gene: TRBJ1-2; V gene: TRBV19; D gene: TRBD1; CDR3 DNA: TGTGCCAGTAGTACGACAGGGACCCAGGGCTACACCTTC; CDR3 protein: CASSTTGTQGYTF
clone size: .; J gene: TRBJ2-3; V gene: TRBV5-1; D gene: TRBD1; CDR3 DNA: TGCGCCAGCAGCTCGGGACAGGGGGCGGGCACAGATACGCAGTATTTT; CDR3 protein: CASSSGQGAGTDTQYF
clone size: .; J gene: TRBJ1-2; V gene: TRBV6-5; D gene: .; CDR3 DNA: TGTGCCAGCAGTTACGAGGGAAACTATGGCTACACCTTC; CDR3 protein: CASSYEGNYGYTF
clone size: .; J gene: TRBJ1-5; V gene: TRBV6-5; D gene: .; CDR3 DNA: TGTGCCAGCAGTTACTCGAGGCAGTTCCCAGGGCCCCAGCATTTT; CDR3 protein: CASSYSRQFPGPQHF
clone size: .; J gene: TRBJ1-3; V gene: TRBV6-5; D gene: .; CDR3 DNA: TGTGCCAGCCCCCCCGAGGACAGTTCGAGTTTT; CDR3 protein: CASPPEDSSSF
clone size: few; J gene: TRBJ2-3; V gene: TRBV29-1; D gene: .; CDR3 DNA: TGCAGCGTAGTACCACTAGCAGATACGCAGTATTTT; CDR3 protein: CSVVPLADTQYF
clone size: .; J gene: TRBJ2-7; V gene: TRBV15; D gene: .; CDR3 DNA: TGTGCCACCAGCAGAGATGGGTACGAGCAGTACTTC; CDR3 protein: CATSRDGYEQYF
clone size: few; J gene: TRBJ2-5; V gene: TRBV7-9; D gene: .; CDR3 DNA: TGTGCCAGCAGCTTAGTAGGGAGTATGACGGAGACCCAGTACTTC; CDR3 protein: CASSLVGSMTETQYF
clone size: .; J gene: TRBJ2-3; V gene: TRBV7-8; D gene: .; CDR3 DNA: TGTGCCAGCGGGGTGGGCACAGATACGCAGTATTTT; CDR3 protein: CASGVGTDTQYF
clone size: once; J gene: TRBJ2-7; V gene: TRBV6-5; D gene: TRBD1; CDR3 DNA: TGTGCCATCGGGACAGGGCTCGAGCAGTACTTC; CDR3 protein: CAIGTGLEQYF
clone size: .; J gene: TRBJ1-6; V gene: TRBV4-3; D gene: .; CDR3 DNA: TGCGCCAGCAGCCAAGAAAGCTCAGGGAGTTCACCCCTCCACTTT; CDR3 protein: CASSQESSGSSPLHF
clone size: .; J gene: TRBJ2-2; V gene: TRBV7-9; D gene: .; CDR3 DNA: TGTGCCAGCAGCCTAGCTCCCGGGGAGCTGTTTTTT; CDR3 protein: CASSLAPGELFF
clone size: once; J gene: TRBJ1-3; V gene: TRBV30; D gene: .; CDR3 DNA: TGTGCCCCGAACCGTAGAAACACCATATATTTT; CDR3 protein: CAPNRRNTIYF
clone size: few; J gene: TRBJ1-2; V gene: TRBV7-9; D gene: TRBD1; CDR3 DNA: TGTGCCAGCAGCATTGGGACAGGGTATGGCTACACCTTC; CDR3 protein: CASSIGTGYGYTF
clone size: .; J gene: TRBJ2-7; V gene: TRBV7-8; D gene: .; CDR3 DNA: TGTGCCAGCAGCCCCCGACAGGATGTCTACGAGCAGTACTTC; CDR3 protein: CASSPRQDVYEQYF
clone size: few; J gene: TRBJ2-1; V gene: TRBV7-2; D gene: .; CDR3 DNA: TGTGCCAGCAGCCGATCCTATGACGGGGGCTACAATGAGCAGTTCTTC; CDR3 protein: CASSRSYDGGYNEQFF
clone size: .; J gene: TRBJ2-1; V gene: TRBV9; D gene: .; CDR3 DNA: TGTGCCAGCAGCGTATCCCCAGGGTTGAATGAGCAGTTCTTC; CDR3 protein: CASSVSPGLNEQFF
clone size: few; J gene: TRBJ2-2; V gene: TRBV30; D gene: TRBD1; CDR3 DNA: TGTGCCTGGAGAGGGACAGGGCCGACCGGGGAGCTGTTTTTT; CDR3 protein: CAWRGTGPTGELFF
clone size: .; J gene: TRBJ2-3; V gene: TRBV29-1; D gene: TRBD2; CDR3 DNA: TGCAGCGTGGGGACTAGCGGGGTGGAAGATACGCAGTATTTT; CDR3 protein: CSVGTSGVEDTQYF
clone size: .; J gene: TRBJ1-1; V gene: TRBV18; D gene: TRBD1; CDR3 DNA: TGTGCCAGCTCACGACCCCTACAACCAGGGGGAACTGAAGCTTTCTTT; CDR3 protein: CASSRPLQPGGTEAFF
clone size: few; J gene: TRBJ2-5; V gene: TRBV30; D gene: TRBD2; CDR3 DNA: TGTGCCTGGAGTGTAGGGCTAGCGGGGGGTAAAGAGACCCAGTACTTC; CDR3 protein: CAWSVGLAGGKETQYF
clone size: .; J gene: TRBJ2-3; V gene: TRBV7-2; D gene: .; CDR3 DNA: TGTGCCAGCAGCTTAGTAGGGGCGGGGGCTAGCACAGATACGCAGTATTTT; CDR3 protein: CASSLVGAGASTDTQYF
clone size: few; J gene: TRBJ2-5; V gene: TRBV5-1; D gene: .; CDR3 DNA: TGCGCCAGCAGCTTGGCTCGGGGGCCGGAGGAGACCCAGTACTTC; CDR3 protein: CASSLARGPEETQYF
clone size: .; J gene: TRBJ1-4; V gene: TRBV5-6; D gene: .; CDR3 DNA: TGTGCCAGCAGCATCTCCTACTCGGGGGGCTGGAGTGAAAAACTGTTTTTT; CDR3 protein: CASSISYSGGWSEKLFF
clone size: .; J gene: TRBJ1-1; V gene: TRBV18; D gene: .; CDR3 DNA: TGTGCCAGCTCACCACCTAGCCAGACGAACACTGAAGCTTTCTTT; CDR3 protein: CASSPPSQTNTEAFF
clone size: .; J gene: TRBJ1-5; V gene: TRBV19; D gene: .; CDR3 DNA: TGTGCCAGTAGTACACGGAACAATCAGCCCCAGCATTTT; CDR3 protein: CASSTRNNQPQHF
clone size: few; J gene: TRBJ1-2; V gene: TRBV6-6; D gene: TRBD1; CDR3 DNA: TGTGCCAGCAGTCCGACAGGGGAGTATGGCTACACCTTC; CDR3 protein: CASSPTGEYGYTF
clone size: .; J gene: TRBJ1-6; V gene: TRBV6-5; D gene: TRBD1; CDR3 DNA: TGTGCCAGCAGTTCCGTACAGGGGGTAAATAATTCACCCCTCCACTTT; CDR3 protein: CASSSVQGVNNSPLHF
clone size: .; J gene: TRBJ2-7; V gene: TRBV4-2; D gene: .; CDR3 DNA: TGTGCCAGCAGCCAAGAGGGAGTTTGGGGGCGGAACGAGCAGTACTTC; CDR3 protein: CASSQEGVWGRNEQYF
clone size: .; J gene: TRBJ1-4; V gene: TRBV7-9; D gene: .; CDR3 DNA: TGTGCCAGCAGCTTAGGGGCCCTGACGGGGGAAAAACTGTTTTTT; CDR3 protein: CASSLGALTGEKLFF
clone size: once; J gene: TRBJ2-7; V gene: TRBV30; D gene: .; CDR3 DNA: TGTGCCTGGGGACGTCAGAACTACGAGCAGTACTTC; CDR3 protein: CAWGRQNYEQYF
clone size: .; J gene: TRBJ1-5; V gene: TRBV6-5; D gene: .; CDR3 DNA: TGTGCCAGCAGTGGGACTTCAGGCGGTCAGCCCCAGCATTTT; CDR3 protein: CASSGTSGGQPQHF
clone size: .; J gene: TRBJ2-6; V gene: TRBV4-1; D gene: .; CDR3 DNA: TGCGCCAGCAGCCAAGATTGGGTGGGAGGGGCCAACGTCCTGACTTTC; CDR3 protein: CASSQDWVGGANVLTF
clone size: few; J gene: TRBJ2-1; V gene: TRBV30; D gene: TRBD1; CDR3 DNA: TGTGCCTGGAGTCGCGGACAGGGGATGAATGAGCAGTTCTTC; CDR3 protein: CAWSRGQGMNEQFF
clone size: .; J gene: TRBJ1-5; V gene: TRBV27; D gene: TRBD1; CDR3 DNA: TGTGCCAGCAGTTGGACAGGGGGAGGCAATCAGCCCCAGCATTTT; CDR3 protein: CASSWTGGGNQPQHF
clone size: .; J gene: TRBJ2-7; V gene: TRBV5-1; D gene: .; CDR3 DNA: TGCGCCAGCAGCTTAGCCGGGACCCACGAGCAGTACTTC; CDR3 protein: CASSLAGTHEQYF
clone size: .; J gene: TRBJ2-3; V gene: TRBV18; D gene: .; CDR3 DNA: TGTGCCAGCTCAGAAACAGGCACAGATACGCAGTATTTT; CDR3 protein: CASSETGTDTQYF
clone size: .; J gene: TRBJ2-2; V gene: TRBV7-2; D gene: .; CDR3 DNA: TGTGCCAGCAGCGTCGGTTTCCGGGGGAACACCGGGGAGCTGTTTTTT; CDR3 protein: CASSVGFRGNTGELFF
clone size: .; J gene: TRBJ2-5; V gene: TRBV5-1; D gene: TRBD1; CDR3 DNA: TGCGCCAGCAGCCCGAGACAGGGAGAGACCCAGTACTTC; CDR3 protein: CASSPRQGETQYF
clone size: once; J gene: TRBJ1-2; V gene: TRBV9; D gene: .; CDR3 DNA: TGTGCCAGCAGCGTAGAAGGGCTTCCCTATGGCTACACCTTC; CDR3 protein: CASSVEGLPYGYTF
clone size: .; J gene: TRBJ2-7; V gene: TRBV5-1; D gene: TRBD1; CDR3 DNA: TGCGCCAGCAGCAAGGGACAGGGCTGGGACGGACAGTACTTC; CDR3 protein: CASSKGQGWDGQYF